These 3 T cell receptor beta chains came from one sample sequenced in a study of spatial heterogeneity in lung cancer. One entry per CDR3 protein results from TCRdb running MiXCR on the 5' RACE reads. There are approximately 44,000 distinct CDR3 sequences in the sample; roughly 15% occur only once, and 55% to 60% lies in the top ten. Time point: sample taken at primary tumor resection. The sequences come from PBMCs, collected at surgery. The source of these receptors is a male donor with early-stage non-small cell lung cancer.

This clonotype was picked up many times. J is TRBJ2-5 and V is TRBV24-1; D is unclear. Germline CDR1 and CDR2: KGHDR and SFDVKD. CDR3 length equals 13 residues. V was pared by 3 bases and J by 7 bases, with 11 bases between. CDR3 nucleotides: TGTGCCACCAGTGATAACAGCGCGCGGACCCAGTACTTC. Translated, it gives CATSDNSARTQYF.

This clonotype was seen only a few times. CDR3 residues: CASSFRPRQETQYF. In nucleotides, the CDR3 is TGTGCCAGCAGCTTCCGGCCTAGGCAAGAGACCCAGTACTTC. The V gene is TRBV7-8, the J gene TRBJ2-5; no firm D call. The germline V gene encodes CDR1 SGHVS and CDR2 FQNEAQ. There are 14 residues in the CDR3. V was trimmed by 3 bases and J by 2 bases, leaving 10 bases between them.

This clonotype was counted ten times or more. The rearrangement uses TRBV20-1 and TRBJ2-1; possibly TRBD2 for D (5 bases). The CDR3 consists of 14 residues. Trimming left V 5 bases short and J 0 bases short, with 11 bases between. Germline V gene data show CDR1 as DFQATT and CDR2 as SNEGSKA (reference sequence). The CDR3 DNA is TGCAGTGCTGCCCCGGGGAGCTCCTACAATGAGCAGTTCTTC. Residues: CSAAPGSSYNEQFF.